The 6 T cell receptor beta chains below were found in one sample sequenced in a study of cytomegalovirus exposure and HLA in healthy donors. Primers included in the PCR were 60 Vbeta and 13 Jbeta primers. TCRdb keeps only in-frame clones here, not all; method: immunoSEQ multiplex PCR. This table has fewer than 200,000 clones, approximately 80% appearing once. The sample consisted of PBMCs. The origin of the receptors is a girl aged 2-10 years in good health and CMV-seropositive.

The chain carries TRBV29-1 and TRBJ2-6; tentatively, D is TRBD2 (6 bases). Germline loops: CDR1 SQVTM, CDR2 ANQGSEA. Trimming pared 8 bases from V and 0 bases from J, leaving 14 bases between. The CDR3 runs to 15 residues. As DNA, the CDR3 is TGCAGCCCCTGCCGCGGGGACTCTGGGGCCAACGTCCTGACTTTC. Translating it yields CSPCRGDSGANVLTF.

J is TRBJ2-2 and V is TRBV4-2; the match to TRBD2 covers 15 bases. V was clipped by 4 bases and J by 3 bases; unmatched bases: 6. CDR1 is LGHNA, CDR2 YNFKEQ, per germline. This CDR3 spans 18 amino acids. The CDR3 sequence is CASSPGTSGRKDTGELFF. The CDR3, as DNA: TGTGCCAGCAGCCCCGGGACTAGCGGGAGGAAAGACACCGGGGAGCTGTTTTTT.

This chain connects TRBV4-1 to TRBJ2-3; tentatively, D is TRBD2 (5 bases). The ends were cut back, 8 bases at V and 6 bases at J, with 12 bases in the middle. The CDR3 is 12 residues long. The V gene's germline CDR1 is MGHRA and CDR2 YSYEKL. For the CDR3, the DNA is TGCGCCAGCGACGAGGGTCCGGATACGCAGTATTTT. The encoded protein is CASDEGPDTQYF.

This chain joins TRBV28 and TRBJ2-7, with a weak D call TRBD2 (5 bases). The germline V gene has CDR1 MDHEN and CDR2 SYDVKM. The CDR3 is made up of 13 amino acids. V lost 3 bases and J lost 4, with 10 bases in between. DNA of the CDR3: TGTGCCAGCAGTTTGGTAGGAGGATACGAGCAGTACTTC. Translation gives CASSLVGGYEQYF.

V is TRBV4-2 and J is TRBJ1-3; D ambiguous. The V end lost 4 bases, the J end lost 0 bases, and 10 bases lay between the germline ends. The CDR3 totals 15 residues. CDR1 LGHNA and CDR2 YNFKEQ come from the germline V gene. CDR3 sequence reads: CASSPYRSSGNTIYF. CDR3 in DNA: TGTGCCAGCAGCCCCTACAGATCCTCTGGAAACACCATATATTTT.

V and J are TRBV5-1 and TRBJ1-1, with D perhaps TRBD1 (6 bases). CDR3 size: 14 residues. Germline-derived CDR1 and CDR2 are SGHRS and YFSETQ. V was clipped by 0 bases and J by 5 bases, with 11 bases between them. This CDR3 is CASSLEGRGTEAFF. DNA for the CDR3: TGCGCCAGCAGCTTGGAGGGAAGGGGGACTGAAGCTTTCTTT.